Presented here are 24 T cell receptor beta chains from one specimen sequenced in a study of PD-1 blockade in classical Hodgkin lymphoma (dated by TCRdb to about 2020). Libraries came from the immunoSEQ multiplex PCR assay. TCRdb took this table from immuneACCESS and kept in-frame rearrangements with V and J called. Such tables lack part of the clones; where checked against another copy, unresolved V genes explain under half of the gap, and the rest is unexplained. Recorded for this sample are 27,000 or so clones; about two thirds of them occurred a single time. Around 3.3% of the sample lies in the top ten. Per the publication, the time point label means: cycle 4 day 1 (C4D1), after less than 7 weeks of nivolumab. Every trial patient had relapsed following autologous stem cell transplantation, and prior brentuximab vedotin exposure was what differed among cohorts A, B and C. The material was peripheral blood mononuclear cells (PBMCs), obtained before the fourth cycle of nivolumab. The source of these receptors is a human donor with classical Hodgkin lymphoma.

The chain links TRBV6-5 to TRBJ1-2; 10 bases match TRBD1. CDR3 length: 16 amino acids. In germline, CDR1 is MNHEY, CDR2 SVGAGI. Trimming cost V 4 bases and J 2 bases; bases outside gene matches: 7. In nucleotides, the CDR3 is TGTGCCAGCAGTTCGCACGGACAGGGGGAAAACTATGGCTACACCTTC. Encoded protein: CASSSHGQGENYGYTF.

The chain is built from TRBV7-2 and TRBJ2-4; D uncertain. Germline assignment: CDR1 SGHTA and CDR2 FQGNSA. The V and J ends lost 0 bases and 3 bases respectively, with 9 bases between them. The CDR3 has 15 amino acids. For the CDR3, the DNA is TGTGCCAGCAGCTTAGCTGCGGCAGTCAAAAACATTCAGTACTTC. As protein: CASSLAAAVKNIQYF.

This clone is labeled as medium-sized. This chain links TRBV6-7 with TRBJ1-2, with 9 bases matching TRBD1. TRBV6-7 belongs to the ORF category, with a function that is uncertain. This CDR3 region has 14 residues. V lost 5 bases, J lost 3 bases, and 4 bases stayed unmatched. The CDR3 loop reads CASSPWTGDYGYTF. DNA for the CDR3: TGTGCCAGCAGTCCGTGGACAGGGGACTATGGCTACACCTTC.

This clone showed up just a few times. The gene calls are TRBV5-5 and TRBJ1-3, with 7 bases fitting TRBD1. V lost 1 base to trimming and J lost 0 bases; unmatched junction nucleotides: 7. Germline CDR1 reads SGHKS; CDR2 reads YYEKEE (reference sequence). This CDR3 has 17 residues. The CDR3 sequence is CASSLREQGSSGNTIYF. In DNA form, the CDR3 reads TGTGCCAGCAGCTTGAGAGAACAGGGGAGCTCTGGAAACACCATATATTTT.

The chain combines TRBV7-2 with TRBJ2-7; D is unresolved. Trimming stripped 2 bases from V and 0 bases from J, with 8 bases between. The CDR3 extends over 14 amino acids. CDR1 is SGHTA and CDR2 is FQGNSA in the germline V gene. This CDR3 reads CASSLSVTSYEQYF. CDR3 coding DNA: TGTGCCAGCAGCTTATCGGTCACCTCCTACGAGCAGTACTTC.

V and J are TRBV5-6 and TRBJ2-7; a weak D match, TRBD2 (6 bases). This CDR3 contains 14 residues. CDR1 and CDR2 from the germline V gene are SGHDT and YYEEEE. V gave up 4 bases and J gave up 4 bases, with 15 bases separating them. Here the CDR3 reads CASSVGLIRYEQYF. CDR3 DNA sequence: TGTGCCAGCAGCGTAGGACTAATAAGGTACGAGCAGTACTTC.

The chain has TRBV6-1 and TRBJ2-7; D call uncertain. V was pared by 6 bases and J by 2 bases, with 11 bases between. The CDR3 contains 13 residues. Germline CDR1 MNHNS, CDR2 SASEGT. The CDR3 DNA is TGTGCCAGCAGGCGACCCAGCGCCTACGAGCAGTACTTC. Protein product: CASRRPSAYEQYF.

V usage is TRBV28 and J usage is TRBJ1-5, with D perhaps matching TRBD1 (5 bases). V lost 6 bases, J lost 0 bases, and 6 bases lay in between. Germline loops: CDR1 MDHEN, CDR2 SYDVKM. CDR3 size: 13 residues. DNA for the CDR3: TGTGCCAGCAGCGACAGTAGCAATCAGCCCCAGCATTTT. Amino acid sequence: CASSDSSNQPQHF.

V is TRBV18 and J is TRBJ1-4, with 9 bases lining up with TRBD1. There are 17 residues in the CDR3. Germline lookup yields CDR1 KGHSH and CDR2 LQKENI. With 4 bases clipped from V and 2 bases from J, the junction kept 8 bases outside the gene matches. The CDR3 is CASSRSDRGWTNEKLFF. The CDR3 DNA follows: TGTGCCAGCTCACGATCCGACAGGGGGTGGACTAATGAAAAACTGTTTTTT.

V usage is TRBV10-3 and J usage is TRBJ2-3, with 10 bases aligning to TRBD2. The CDR3 has 16 residues. The germline V gene has CDR1 ENHRY and CDR2 SYGVKD. V lost 0 bases to trimming and J lost 9 bases; unmatched junction nucleotides: 9. The CDR3 reads CAISESSLAGARTQYF. As DNA, the CDR3 is TGTGCCATCAGTGAGTCCTCCCTAGCGGGGGCCCGGACGCAGTATTTT.

The rearrangement links TRBV30 to TRBJ1-5, with D uncertain. V lost 4 bases and J lost 3, with 10 bases in between. Germline lookup yields CDR1 GTSNPN and CDR2 SVGIG (reference sequence). The CDR3 sequence is 13 residues long. The CDR3 DNA sequence: TGTGCCTGGACACGGCACCTCAATCAGCCCCAGCATTTT. Its protein is CAWTRHLNQPQHF. Together with reference TRBV30 and TRBJ1-5, the CDR3 gives the full variable domain: SQTIHQWPATLVQPVGSPLSLECTVEGTSNPNLYWYRQAAGRGLQLLFYSVGIGQISSEVPQNLSASRPQDRQFILSSKKLLLSDSGFYLCAWTRHLNQPQHFGDGTRLSIL.

This sequence joins TRBV19 and TRBJ1-2; a possible D gene is TRBD1 (5 bases). The V gene's germline CDR1 is LNHDA and CDR2 SQIVND (reference sequence). V lost 6 bases, J lost 4 bases, and 12 bases lay in between. This CDR3 spans 13 amino acids. The CDR3 spells CASSSDRLYGYTF. Here the CDR3 DNA reads TGTGCCAGTAGCTCCGACAGACTCTATGGCTACACCTTC. The complete variable domain, with remaining parts taken from reference TRBV19 and TRBJ1-2, reads DGGITQSPKYLFRKEGQNVTLSCEQNLNHDAMYWYRQDPGQGLRLIYYSQIVNDFQKGDIAEGYSVSREKKESFPLTVTSAQKNPTAFYLCASSSDRLYGYTFGSGTRLTVV.

The V gene is TRBV10-3, the J gene TRBJ1-2, with 7 bases matching TRBD1. Germline V gene lookup returns CDR1 ENHRY and CDR2 SYGVKD. The CDR3 extends over 13 amino acids. Unmatched junction bases numbered 5, after V lost 6 bases and J lost 4 bases. CDR3 sequence reads: CAIRPTGTYGYTF. The DNA for the CDR3 is TGTGCCATCAGACCGACAGGGACCTATGGCTACACCTTC.

This clone was recorded only once. The chain employs TRBV4-1 and TRBJ2-5; 9 positions match TRBD2. V lost 1 base to trimming and J lost 4 bases; unmatched junction nucleotides: 10. CDR1 is MGHRA and CDR2 is YSYEKL in the germline V gene. The CDR3 sequence is 17 residues long. The CDR3 bases are TGCGCCAGCAGCCAAGTCCTTACGACTAGCGGCGGAGAGACCCAGTACTTC. This translates into CASSQVLTTSGGETQYF.

V is TRBV9 and J is TRBJ2-5; 7 nucleotides line up with TRBD1. This CDR3 is 13 amino acids long. Germline V lookup: CDR1 SGDLS, CDR2 YYNGEE. The V segment lost 3 bases and the J segment 3 bases; nucleotides outside the gene matches: 2. The CDR3 is CASSAGTEETQYF. The CDR3 DNA reads as TGTGCCAGCAGCGCCGGGACAGAAGAGACCCAGTACTTC.

The chain combines TRBV27 with TRBJ2-1, with TRBD2 identical over 7 bases. Germline CDR1 reads MNHEY; CDR2 reads SMNVEV (reference sequence). V shed 1 base, J shed 4 bases, and the junction held 4 bases outside the gene matches. CDR3 length equals 15 residues. The CDR3 spells CASSLFPSGYNEQFF. The CDR3 DNA reads TGTGCCAGCAGTTTATTTCCTAGCGGATACAATGAGCAGTTCTTC.

This clone was seen a handful of times. The chain combines TRBV12-2 with TRBJ2-3; TRBD2 is the table's D call, not checked against the DNA. TRBV12-2 is listed as a pseudogene. The CDR3 length is 18 residues. The CDR3 DNA is TGTGCAAGTCGCTTAGCGCCAGTAACGGGGGGACGCACAGATACGCAGTATTTT. It codes for CASRLAPVTGGRTDTQYF.

V gene TRBV28 combines with J gene TRBJ2-3; D call uncertain. Germline V gives CDR1 MDHEN, CDR2 SYDVKM. Trimming pared 1 base from V and 6 bases from J, leaving 2 bases between. This CDR3 region has 11 residues. Here the CDR3 reads CASSLYDTQYF. CDR3 sequence (DNA): TGTGCCAGCAGTTTATATGATACGCAGTATTTT.

The chain recombines TRBV19 with TRBJ2-4, with a tentative D call TRBD2 (6 bases). Trimming took 5 bases from V and 2 from J, leaving 22 bases between them. The germline CDR1 and CDR2 sequences are LNHDA and SQIVND (reference sequence). There are 18 residues in the CDR3. CDR3 residues: CASSSRLGTGATKNIQYF. CDR3 DNA sequence: TGTGCCAGTAGTTCCCGCCTAGGGACGGGAGCCACCAAAAACATTCAGTACTTC. Together with reference TRBV19 and TRBJ2-4, the CDR3 gives the full variable domain: DGGITQSPKYLFRKEGQNVTLSCEQNLNHDAMYWYRQDPGQGLRLIYYSQIVNDFQKGDIAEGYSVSREKKESFPLTVTSAQKNPTAFYLCASSSRLGTGATKNIQYFGAGTRLSVL.

The rearrangement links TRBV7-2 to TRBJ2-1, with unresolved D. CDR3 size: 11 residues. Germline values: CDR1 SGHTA, CDR2 FQGNSA. The V end lost 2 bases, the J end lost 11 bases, and 7 bases lay between the germline ends. The CDR3: CASSLWGKQFF. The CDR3 bases are TGTGCCAGCAGCTTATGGGGAAAGCAGTTCTTC.

The chain recombines TRBV5-1 with TRBJ2-7, with no clear D. Trimming took off 0 bases at V and 3 bases at J, with 10 bases between the two ends. This CDR3 is built from 14 residues. Germline CDR1 SGHRS, CDR2 YFSETQ. The CDR3 region is CASSLALGDYEQYF. The CDR3 DNA follows: TGCGCCAGCAGCTTGGCCCTCGGAGACTACGAGCAGTACTTC.

The chain is built from TRBV7-8 and TRBJ2-1; 11 bases align to TRBD2. The CDR3 extends over 16 amino acids. Trimming removed 2 bases from V and 9 bases from J; junction bases left unmatched: 9. Germline assignment: CDR1 SGHVS and CDR2 FQNEAQ. The CDR3 nucleotides read TGTGCCAGCAGCTTATACGGGACTAGCGGCACGGGTGAGCAGTTCTTC. Protein product: CASSLYGTSGTGEQFF.

The gene calls are TRBV30 and TRBJ1-1, with 8 bases lining up with TRBD1. V was pared by 2 bases and J by 7 bases, with 9 bases of the junction left unmatched. CDR1 is GTSNPN, CDR2 SVGIG, per germline (reference sequence). The CDR3 consists of 14 residues. CDR3 bases: TGTGCCTGGAGTAGGGGACAGGCTAAACGTGAAGCTTTCTTT. As protein: CAWSRGQAKREAFF.

V and J are TRBV30 and TRBJ1-6, with a tentative D call TRBD1 (6 bases). CDR3 length: 15 residues. CDR1 GTSNPN and CDR2 SVGIG come from the germline V gene (reference sequence). V lost 0 bases and J 10 bases, leaving 16 bases between the germline ends. DNA of the CDR3: TGTGCCTGGAGTGTAACGGCAGGGGTAGGGTCACCCCTCCACTTT. It codes for CAWSVTAGVGSPLHF. Full variable domain (rest looked up from reference TRBV30 and TRBJ1-6): SQTIHQWPATLVQPVGSPLSLECTVEGTSNPNLYWYRQAAGRGLQLLFYSVGIGQISSEVPQNLSASRPQDRQFILSSKKLLLSDSGFYLCAWSVTAGVGSPLHFGNGTRLTVT.